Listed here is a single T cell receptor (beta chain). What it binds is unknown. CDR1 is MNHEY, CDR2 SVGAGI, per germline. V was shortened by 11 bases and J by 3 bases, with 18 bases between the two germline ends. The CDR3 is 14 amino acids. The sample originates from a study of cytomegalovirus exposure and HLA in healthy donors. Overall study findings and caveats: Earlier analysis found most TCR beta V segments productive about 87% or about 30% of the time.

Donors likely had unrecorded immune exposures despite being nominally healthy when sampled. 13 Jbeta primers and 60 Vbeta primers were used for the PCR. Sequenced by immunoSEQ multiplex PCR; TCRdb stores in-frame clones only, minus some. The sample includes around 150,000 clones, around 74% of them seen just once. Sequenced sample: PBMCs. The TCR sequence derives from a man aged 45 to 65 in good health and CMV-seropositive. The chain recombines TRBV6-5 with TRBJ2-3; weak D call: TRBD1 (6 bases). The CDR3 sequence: CAGWLRTVTDTQYF. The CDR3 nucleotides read TGTGCCGGTTGGTTACGGACAGTAACAGATACGCAGTATTTT.